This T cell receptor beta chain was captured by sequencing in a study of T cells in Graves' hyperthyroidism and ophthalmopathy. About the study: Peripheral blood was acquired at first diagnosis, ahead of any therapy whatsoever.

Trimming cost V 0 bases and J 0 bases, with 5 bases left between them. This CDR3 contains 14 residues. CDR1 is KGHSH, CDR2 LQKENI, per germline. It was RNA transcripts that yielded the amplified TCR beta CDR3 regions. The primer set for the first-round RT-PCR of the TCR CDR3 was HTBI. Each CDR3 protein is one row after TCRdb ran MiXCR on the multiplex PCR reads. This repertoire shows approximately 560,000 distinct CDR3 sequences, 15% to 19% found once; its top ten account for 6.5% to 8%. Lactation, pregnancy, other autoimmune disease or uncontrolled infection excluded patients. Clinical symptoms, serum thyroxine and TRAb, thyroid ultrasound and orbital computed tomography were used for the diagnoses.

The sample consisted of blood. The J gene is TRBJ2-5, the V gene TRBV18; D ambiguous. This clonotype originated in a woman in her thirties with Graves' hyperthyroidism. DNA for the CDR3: TGTGCCAGCTCACCACCAAATAACCAAGAGACCCAGTACTTC. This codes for CASSPPNNQETQYF. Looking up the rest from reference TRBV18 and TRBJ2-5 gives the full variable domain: NAGVMQNPRHLVRRRGQEARLRCSPMKGHSHVYWYRQLPEEGLKFMVYLQKENIIDESGMPKERFSAEFPKEGPSILRIQQVVRGDSAAYFCASSPPNNQETQYFGPGTRLLVL.